This T cell receptor beta chain was sequenced during a study of T cells in Graves' hyperthyroidism and ophthalmopathy (dated by TCRdb to between 2019 and 2020). For the wider study: Peripheral blood samples were taken at the time of initial diagnosis, prior to any treatment. Prospective prediction of ophthalmopathy was tested in an independent validation cohort consisting of about 20 hyperthyroidism patients and more than 15 patients who later progressed to ophthalmopathy. To identify distinguishing TCR V-J signatures, a discovery cohort of about 95 patients was used, comprising 43 with Graves' ophthalmopathy and approximately 58 with stable Graves' hyperthyroidism. In roughly six Graves' hyperthyroidism patients, the study also compared T-cell repertoires from thyroid tissue with T-cell repertoires from blood. The approximately 90 discovery patients were randomly split 7:3 into training and test sets. According to the paper, TCR Vbeta CDR3 sequencing was carried out on over 130 peripheral blood samples, which came from under 50 ophthalmopathy, 70 to 80 hyperthyroidism and some 17 progressor patients. After blood sampling, hyperthyroidism patients were treated with methimazole at a starting dose of 30 mg daily, and ophthalmopathy patients were treated with high-dose intravenous methylprednisolone.

A remark on this clonotype: Its cognate antigen has yet to be identified. A much bigger clone sits one base away, suggesting this may be a read error.

The CDR1 and CDR2 encoded by the germline V gene are MNHNS and SASEGT. Measured from the cysteine to the phenylalanine, the CDR3 is 16 residues long. Only the CDR3 portion is preserved as DNA: 48 bases, with reading frame beginning at the first base. V loses 0 bases of germline sequence and J loses 0 bases, and the interval between the two ends is 12 bases. The TCR beta CDR3 regions were amplified from RNA transcripts. For the first round of RT-PCR on the TCR CDR3, the HTBI primer set was used together with the Qiagen OneStep RT-PCR kit. A second multiplex PCR round built the libraries, followed by size selection and purification. The libraries were sequenced on an Illumina HiSeq2000 using paired-end 100 bp reads. In the source study's methods: SOAPnuke was used to process the raw data, removing reads that contained adapters or uncalled bases, had a mean Phred below 15, or lacked an exact match to the constant primer or identifier. High-quality paired reads were merged using COPE v1.2.5, and each unique nucleotide sequence was defined as a clonotype. MiTCR v1.1 was used to align the clonotypes against IMGT TRBV, TRBD and TRBJ reference segments. Analysis was restricted to V-J combinations with a frequency above 0.0001, which covered about 99% of repertoires. A TCS score was defined as the ratio between F50 (clonal expansion) and ExV (chaos), using BLOSUM62-based TCRdist between CDR3 peptides within each V-J. Welch's t-statistics and random forest reduced around 520 V-J features to 13, which were used in a naive Bayes classifier (R e1071). TCRdb reprocessing: public reads trimmed at Q25 with fastp, clones called with MiXCR, in-frame beta chains kept. Rows with one shared CDR3 protein collapse into an entry with the most common genes and DNA. What appears here as the V and J calls and clone size reflects TCRdb's work, not the paper's. This sample gives about 620,000 distinct CDR3 sequences in total; 15% to 20% of them show up just once. In total, the top ten clones hold over 3.5% of the sample.

A patient counted as having stable Graves' hyperthyroidism if no progression to ophthalmopathy occurred over 18 months of follow-up. Hyperthyroidism patients were aged 18 to 65 years and newly diagnosed, with disease duration of less than 2 months. Exclusion was applied to patients with uncontrolled infections, other autoimmune diseases, pregnancy or lactation. Diagnoses were based on clinical symptoms, serum thyroxine and TRAb, thyroid ultrasound and orbital computed tomography. PBMCs were isolated from 10 ml of fresh peripheral blood by Ficoll-Paque density gradient centrifugation. Total RNA was extracted with Trizol reagent, and quality was checked on an Agilent 2100 Bioanalyzer. Study-wide findings and limitations: Sample size was not statistically predetermined, and blinding of investigators to group allocation was not performed. In validation, the model predicted progression to ophthalmopathy with over 60% sensitivity and roughly 72% specificity, a median of about 6.7 months before onset. Blood samples also contained most of the expanded thyroid clonotypes (frequency above 0.001), which suggests that blood repertoires may reflect thyroid immune responses. Ophthalmopathy was separated from stable hyperthyroidism by a 13 V-J signature model, with just over 85% sensitivity and approximately 81% specificity obtained in cross-validation and 80%/75% obtained in testing.

The TCR comes from a woman aged 30 to 39 with Graves' hyperthyroidism. The rearrangement combines TRBV6-1 with TRBJ2-7; the D segment is perhaps TRBD1 or TRBD2, each sharing 5 matched bases. Source material: blood. The CDR3 region: CASSEAPGRDSYEQYF. The DNA reads as follows: TGTGCCAGCAGTGAAGCCCCGGGGCGTGACTCCTACGAGCAGTACTTC.